This entry lists 14 T cell receptor beta chains sequenced from one sample in a study of identical twins. TCRdb called the 5' RACE reads again in MiXCR, with one record for every CDR3 protein. The sample has 1.5 million to 2 million distinct CDR3 sequences; less than 40% are singletons. Sample: cord blood. The source is a newborn girl in good health.

This clonotype was counted only a few times. The genes are TRBV20-1 and TRBJ1-5; possible D gene TRBD1, 6 bases. The germline CDR1 and CDR2 sequences are DFQATT and SNEGSKA (reference sequence). The CDR3 consists of 14 residues. With 5 bases removed from V and 5 bases from J, the gap between germline ends came to 16 bases. The CDR3 coding sequence is TGCAGTGCTCAGAACACAGGGTGGGATCAGCCCCAGCATTTT. Translation: CSAQNTGWDQPQHF.

The V call is TRBV21-1, the J call TRBJ2-4. TRBV21-1 is a listed pseudogene. This CDR3 comprises 12 residues. In nucleotides, the CDR3 is TGTGCCAGCAGCTCTCGGACGGAAATTCAGTACTTC. This encodes CASSSRTEIQYF.

The V gene is TRBV5-6, the J gene TRBJ1-5; 7 bases line up with TRBD1. Germline V gene lookup returns CDR1 SGHDT and CDR2 YYEEEE. The CDR3 loop spans 19 amino acids. V was pared by 4 bases and J by 2 bases, with 18 bases of the junction left unmatched. This chain's CDR3 is CASSRTGMRARFGNQPQHF. CDR3 in DNA: TGTGCCAGCAGCCGGACAGGTATGAGAGCACGTTTCGGCAATCAGCCCCAGCATTTT.

A few counts support this clonotype. The V call is TRBV4-1, the J call TRBJ2-7; 10 bases map to TRBD2. The CDR3 length is 16 residues. V shed 1 base and J 4 bases; nucleotides not matched to a gene: 7. In germline, CDR1 is MGHRA, CDR2 YSYEKL. The CDR3 DNA is TGCGCCAGCAGCCAAGGATTAGCGGGGGGAAAGTACGAGCAGTACTTC. Its translation is CASSQGLAGGKYEQYF.

This chain uses TRBV24-1 with TRBJ2-3; D tentatively fits TRBD1 or TRBD2 (5 bases each). Germline lookup yields CDR1 KGHDR and CDR2 SFDVKD. The CDR3 is 13 amino acids. V lost 4 bases, J lost 5 bases, and 9 bases lay in between. The CDR3 DNA reads as TGTGCCACCAGTGACGGGGCCCTAGATACGCAGTATTTT. Its protein is CATSDGALDTQYF.

The DNA of the CDR3 is TGTGCCAGCAGTTTGCTCCCTAGCGGGGAGCAGTTCTTC. It specifies CASSLLPSGEQFF. This chain joins TRBV12-3 or TRBV12-4 and TRBJ2-1, with 8 bases fitting TRBD2. The CDR3 extends over 13 amino acids. J was trimmed by 10 bases and V by 3 bases; bases with no gene match: 5.

The chain couples TRBV2 to TRBJ1-2; D unresolved. Trimming shortened V by 4 bases and J by 3 bases, and 12 bases separated the two germline ends. Germline values: CDR1 SNHLY, CDR2 FYNNEI. The CDR3 is 14 amino acids. The CDR3 DNA reads TGTGCCAGCAGTGTGGGTAGGAACTACTATGGCTACACCTTC. Translated, it gives CASSVGRNYYGYTF.

The rearrangement joins TRBV20-1 to TRBJ1-4; D perhaps matches TRBD1 (6 bases). V dropped 3 bases and J dropped 8 bases, with 13 bases sitting between them. The CDR3 loop spans 13 amino acids. Germline CDR1 DFQATT, CDR2 SNEGSKA (reference sequence). CDR3 sequence (DNA): TGCAGTGCTAGGGGGGGCAGGGGCGAAAAACTGTTTTTT. As protein: CSARGGRGEKLFF.

The chain joins TRBV6-6 to TRBJ1-3, with D uncertain. V was shortened by 4 bases and J by 0 bases, with 4 bases between the two germline ends. The V gene's germline CDR1 is MNHNY and CDR2 SVGAGI (reference sequence). This CDR3 is built from 13 residues. In DNA, the CDR3 is TGTGCCAGCAGTTTCCCCTCTGGAAACACCATATATTTT. This sequence encodes CASSFPSGNTIYF.

V and J are TRBV10-1 and TRBJ2-6; D is possibly TRBD1 or TRBD2 (5 bases each). Looked up from germline, CDR1 is WNHNN and CDR2 is SYGVQD (reference sequence). The CDR3 spans 17 residues. V shed 4 bases and J shed 1 base, with 14 bases lying between them. Here the CDR3 DNA reads TGCGCCAGCAGTGCCGGGACGCCTCGTTCTGGGGCCAACGTCCTGACTTTC. Translated, it gives CASSAGTPRSGANVLTF.

The chain combines TRBV20-1 with TRBJ2-1; perhaps D is TRBD1 or TRBD2 (5 bases each). Germline values: CDR1 DFQATT, CDR2 SNEGSKA (reference sequence). The CDR3 consists of 12 residues. Trimming took 8 bases from V and 4 from J, leaving 12 bases between them. DNA of the CDR3: TGCAGTTCAGAGGGGTTTTACAATGAGCAGTTCTTC. Its protein product is CSSEGFYNEQFF.

This rearrangement joins TRBV6-6 to TRBJ1-3, with 7 bases that match TRBD1. The CDR3 length is 15 residues. Trimming took 6 bases from V and 4 from J; bases not matched to a gene: 9. Germline V gene sequence: CDR1 MNHNY, CDR2 SVGAGI (reference sequence). The CDR3 DNA sequence: TGTGCCAGCAGCCAGAGCAGGGGGGACGGAAACACCATATATTTT. It specifies CASSQSRGDGNTIYF.

The CDR3: CASSFQPAYNEQYF. The CDR3, as DNA: TGTGCCAGCAGTTTCCAGCCAGCATACAATGAGCAGTACTTC. The chain joins TRBV28 to TRBJ2-5; no clear D gene. The CDR3 is 14 amino acids. The V gene's germline CDR1 is MDHEN and CDR2 SYDVKM. The V end lost 3 bases, the J end lost 11 bases, and 19 bases lay between the germline ends.

This clonotype was seen only a few times. V gene TRBV6-6 combines with J gene TRBJ2-4, with D possibly being TRBD2 (5 bases). Trimming removed 10 bases from V and 7 bases from J, with 17 bases in between. The CDR3 is 13 residues long. From germline, CDR1 is MNHNY and CDR2 SVGAGI (reference sequence). CDR3 sequence (DNA): TGTGCCACCTGGGAGAGGACGGAGAACATTCAGTACTTC. Translated: CATWERTENIQYF.